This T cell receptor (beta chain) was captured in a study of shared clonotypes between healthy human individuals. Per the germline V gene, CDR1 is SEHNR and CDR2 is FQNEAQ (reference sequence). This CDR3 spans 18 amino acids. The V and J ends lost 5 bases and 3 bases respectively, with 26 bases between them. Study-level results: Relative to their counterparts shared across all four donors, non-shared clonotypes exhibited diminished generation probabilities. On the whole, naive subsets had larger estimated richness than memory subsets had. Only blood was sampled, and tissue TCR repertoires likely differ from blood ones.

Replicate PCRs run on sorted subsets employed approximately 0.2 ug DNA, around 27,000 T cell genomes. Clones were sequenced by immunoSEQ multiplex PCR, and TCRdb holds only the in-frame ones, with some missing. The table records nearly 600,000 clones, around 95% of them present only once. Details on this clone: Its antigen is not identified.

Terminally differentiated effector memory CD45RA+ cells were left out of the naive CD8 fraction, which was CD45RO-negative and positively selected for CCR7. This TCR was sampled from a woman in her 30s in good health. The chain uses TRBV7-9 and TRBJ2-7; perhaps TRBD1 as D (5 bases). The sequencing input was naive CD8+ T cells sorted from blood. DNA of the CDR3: TGTGCCAGCAGCCTTGTGGTGTTATACTCTGGGGCTTACTACGAGCAGTACTTC. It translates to CASSLVVLYSGAYYEQYF.